In its sample, the clone carrying this T cell receptor beta chain was seen once. The CDR3 contains 15 residues. From germline, CDR1 is MNHEY and CDR2 SVGAGI. V was cut by 0 bases and J by 2 bases, with 10 bases left in between. Assay: immunoSEQ multiplex PCR; the TCRdb copy retains only in-frame clones and omits some. Among 150,000 to 200,000 clones listed, more than 90% were seen once. The data belong to a study of T cell responses to AZD1222 COVID-19 vaccine. The sequence came from an adult who received the MenACWY meningococcal vaccine as a control. This chain joins TRBV6-5 and TRBJ2-5, with no clear D. Sequences were derived from peripheral blood, sampled 28 days after the second dose of the MenACWY control vaccine. The CDR3 loop is CASSYSFVVQETQYF. CDR3 in DNA: TGTGCCAGCAGTTACTCGTTTGTGGTTCAAGAGACCCAGTACTTC.